This T cell receptor beta chain was sequenced in a study of T-cell reconstitution after alpha-beta-depleted transplantation in children. Trimming removed 5 bases at V and 0 bases at J, with 14 bases between. The length of the CDR3 is 16 residues. CDR1 is SGHAT, CDR2 FQNNGV, per germline. Unique molecular identifiers were used in preparing the TCRbeta library. TCRdb recomputed calls from the PCR reads with MiXCR, one row per CDR3 protein. Of almost 400,000 distinct CDR3 sequences listed, roughly 22% are singletons. The sequence was obtained from a human donor who donated a stem cell graft to a child with acute myeloid leukemia. The input for sequencing was PBMCs from the stem cell graft donor, taken from the stem cell graft. The chain combines TRBV11-2 with TRBJ2-1, with D possibly TRBD1 on 5 matching bases. CDR3 nucleotides: TGTGCCAGCAGCCCCCGACAAGACAGCTCCTACAATGAGCAGTTCTTC. It yields the protein CASSPRQDSSYNEQFF.